This TCR beta chain was sequenced for a study of blood T cells in healthy people across ages. Study-wide findings and caveats: CMV status of donors was not determined, possibly confounding expanded clonotype changes. Per million T cells, the diversity of TCR beta decreased roughly linearly as age advanced. A greater number of naive CD4+ cells and higher diversity distinguished long-lived donors from aged donors.

The V and J ends lost 6 bases and 4 bases respectively, with 13 bases between them. The length of the CDR3 is 13 residues. The germline CDR1 and CDR2 sequences are MNHNS and SASEGT. Next came a second PCR, run for about 7 to 12 cycles, which used a sample-barcoded 5' primer along with a J-beta primer mix. A tag from a template-switch adaptor with 12 random nucleotides marked each cDNA molecule. TCRdb redid the calling of the 5' RACE reads with MiXCR, one entry per CDR3 protein. The sample yields 1.8 million or so distinct CDR3 sequences, around 40% seen once. This clonotype was picked up many times. Its antigen remains unidentified.

J is TRBJ2-7 and V is TRBV6-1; maybe TRBD1 (5 bases). Material for sequencing was blood. The receptor comes from a human donor in good health. The CDR3 DNA reads as TGTGCCAGCAGCTTCAGGGCTCCGTACGAGCAGTACTTC. Its translation: CASSFRAPYEQYF.